This TCR beta chain was sequenced in a study of breast tumors, draining lymph nodes, adjacent tissues. Study-wide results and caveats: Luminal-like breast cancer showed significantly greater tumor-nontumor repertoire similarity than basal-like breast cancer did.

A single record per CDR3 protein comes from TCRdb applying MiXCR to the multiplex PCR reads. The sample contains about 120,000 distinct CDR3 sequences, just under 20% of which appear only once. This CDR3 has 14 residues. CDR1 is WNHNN, CDR2 SYGVQD, per germline (reference sequence). This clonotype has a single count. Its cognate antigen is unknown. This may arise from a read error, as a much more abundant clone is one base away. Samples came from axillary lymph nodes draining the breast cancer. The sequence was collected from a female donor with breast cancer. Some clones in this sample may be carry-over from other donors' samples. Sequenced: axillary lymph node tissue. The genes are TRBV10-1 and TRBJ1-5; D gene unclear. The CDR3 here is CASSPEDLHQPRHF. DNA of the CDR3: TGCGCCAGCAGTCCCGAAGACCTCCATCAGCCCCGGCATTTT.